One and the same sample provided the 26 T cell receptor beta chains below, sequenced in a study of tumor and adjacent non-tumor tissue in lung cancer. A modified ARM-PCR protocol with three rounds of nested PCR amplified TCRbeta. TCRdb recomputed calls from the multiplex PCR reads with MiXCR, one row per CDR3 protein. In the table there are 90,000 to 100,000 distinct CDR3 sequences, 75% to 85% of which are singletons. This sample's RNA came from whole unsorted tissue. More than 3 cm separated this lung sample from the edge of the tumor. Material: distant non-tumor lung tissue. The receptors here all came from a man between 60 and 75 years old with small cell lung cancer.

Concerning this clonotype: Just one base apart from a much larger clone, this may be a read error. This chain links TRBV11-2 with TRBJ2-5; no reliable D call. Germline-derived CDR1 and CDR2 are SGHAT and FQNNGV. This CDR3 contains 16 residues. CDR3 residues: CASNLVLAPSEETQYF. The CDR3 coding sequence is TGTGCCAGCAACTTAGTACTGGCCCCCTCGGAAGAGACCCAGTACTTC.

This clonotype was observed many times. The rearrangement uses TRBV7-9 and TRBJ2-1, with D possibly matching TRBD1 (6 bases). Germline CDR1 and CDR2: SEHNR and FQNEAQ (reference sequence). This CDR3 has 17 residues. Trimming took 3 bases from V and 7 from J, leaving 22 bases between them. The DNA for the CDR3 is TGTGCCAGCAGCTTGGAGAGGCGGACAGCCACTTGGAATGAGCAGTTCTTC. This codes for CASSLERRTATWNEQFF.

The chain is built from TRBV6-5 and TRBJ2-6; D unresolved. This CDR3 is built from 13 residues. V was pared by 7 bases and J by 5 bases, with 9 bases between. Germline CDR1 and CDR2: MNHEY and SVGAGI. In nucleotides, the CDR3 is TGTGCCAGCAACGCGACAAGGGCCAACGTCCTGACTTTC. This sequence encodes CASNATRANVLTF.

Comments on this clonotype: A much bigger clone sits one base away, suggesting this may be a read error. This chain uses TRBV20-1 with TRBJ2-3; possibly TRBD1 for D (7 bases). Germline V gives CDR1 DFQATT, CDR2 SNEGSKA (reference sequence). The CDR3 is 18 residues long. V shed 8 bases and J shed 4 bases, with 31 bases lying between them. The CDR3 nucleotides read TGCAGTCCCTATGGGGGGCTCGAGTTAGGGGGCAAGCCAGATACGCAGTATTTT. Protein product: CSPYGGLELGGKPDTQYF.

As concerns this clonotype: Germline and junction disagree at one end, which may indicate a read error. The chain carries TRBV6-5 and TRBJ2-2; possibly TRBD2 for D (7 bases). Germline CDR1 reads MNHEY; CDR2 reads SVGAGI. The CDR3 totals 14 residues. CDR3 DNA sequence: TGTGCCAGCCAGAGGGGGAGGGGAACCGGGGGGCTGTTTTTT. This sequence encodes CASQRGRGTGGLFF.

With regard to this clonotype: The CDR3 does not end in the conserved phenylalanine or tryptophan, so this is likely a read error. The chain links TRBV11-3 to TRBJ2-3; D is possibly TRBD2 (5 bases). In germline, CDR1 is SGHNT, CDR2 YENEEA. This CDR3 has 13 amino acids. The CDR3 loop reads CANSLMWGDKQYS. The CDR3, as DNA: TGTGCCAACAGCCTAATGTGGGGAGATAAGCAGTATTCT.

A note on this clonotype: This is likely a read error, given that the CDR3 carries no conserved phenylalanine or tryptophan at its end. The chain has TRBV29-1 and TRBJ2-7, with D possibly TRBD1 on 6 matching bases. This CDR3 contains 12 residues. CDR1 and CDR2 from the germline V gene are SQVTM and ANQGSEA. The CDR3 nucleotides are TGCAGCGCCCGGGACATCCCCTACGAACAGTACCTC. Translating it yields CSARDIPYEQYL.

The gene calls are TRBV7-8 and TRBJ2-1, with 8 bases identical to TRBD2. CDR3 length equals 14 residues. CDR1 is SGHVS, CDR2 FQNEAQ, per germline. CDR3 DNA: TGTGTCAGTAGCTTGGCGGGAGGACCGAATGAGCAGTTCTTC. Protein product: CVSSLAGGPNEQFF.

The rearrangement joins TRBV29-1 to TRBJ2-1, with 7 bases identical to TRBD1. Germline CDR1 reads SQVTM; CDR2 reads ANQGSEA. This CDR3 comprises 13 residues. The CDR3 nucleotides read TGCAACATGGGCCGGGACAGATACAATGAGCAGTTCTTC. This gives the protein CNMGRDRYNEQFF.

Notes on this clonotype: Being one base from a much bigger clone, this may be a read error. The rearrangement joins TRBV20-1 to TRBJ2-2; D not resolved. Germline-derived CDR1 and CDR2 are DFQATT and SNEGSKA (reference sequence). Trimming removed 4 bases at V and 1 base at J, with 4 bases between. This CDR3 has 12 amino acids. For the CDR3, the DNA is TGCAGTGCTAATGGGAACACCGGGGAGCTGTTTTTT. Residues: CSANGNTGELFF.

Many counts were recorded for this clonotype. Written as DNA, the CDR3 is TGTGCCAGCAAAACAGCCAATCAGCCCCAGCATTTT. This sequence encodes CASKTANQPQHF. The chain is built from TRBV28 and TRBJ1-5; no reliable D call. This CDR3 region has 12 residues. Per the germline V gene, CDR1 is MDHEN and CDR2 is SYDVKM. Trimming stripped 7 bases from V and 3 bases from J, with 7 bases between. Combining the CDR3 with reference TRBV28 and TRBJ1-5 gives the whole variable domain DVKVTQSSRYLVKRTGEKVFLECVQDMDHENMFWYRQDPGLGLRLIYFSYDVKMKEKGDIPEGYSVSREKKERFSLILESASTNQTSMYLCASKTANQPQHFGDGTRLSIL.

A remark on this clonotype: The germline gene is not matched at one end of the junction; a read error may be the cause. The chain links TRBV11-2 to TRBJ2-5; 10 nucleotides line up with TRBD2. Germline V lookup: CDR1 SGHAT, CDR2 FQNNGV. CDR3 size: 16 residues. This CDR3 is CASSSLVIAGGETHYF. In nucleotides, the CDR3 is TGTGCCAGCAGCTCCCTGGTAATAGCGGGAGGTGAGACCCATTACTTC.

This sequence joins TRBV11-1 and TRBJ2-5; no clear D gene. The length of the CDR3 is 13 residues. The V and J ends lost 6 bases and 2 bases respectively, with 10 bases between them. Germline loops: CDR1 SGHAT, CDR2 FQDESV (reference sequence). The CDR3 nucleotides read TGTGCCAGCAGATTGACGGCACAAGAGACCCAGTACTTC. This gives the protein CASRLTAQETQYF.

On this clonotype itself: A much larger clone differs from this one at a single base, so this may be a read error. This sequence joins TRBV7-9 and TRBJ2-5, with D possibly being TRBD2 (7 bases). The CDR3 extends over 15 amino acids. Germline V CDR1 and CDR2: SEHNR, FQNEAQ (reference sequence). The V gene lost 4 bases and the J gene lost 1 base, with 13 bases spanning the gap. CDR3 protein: CASSSGAGVQETQYF. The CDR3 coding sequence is TGTGCCAGCAGCTCAGGGGCGGGAGTCCAAGAGACCCAGTACTTC.

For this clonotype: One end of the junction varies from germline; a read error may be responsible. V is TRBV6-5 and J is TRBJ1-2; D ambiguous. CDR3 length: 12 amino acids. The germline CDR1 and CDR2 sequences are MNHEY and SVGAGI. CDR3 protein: CTSSPRLYGYTF. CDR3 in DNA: TGTACCAGCAGCCCACGGTTATATGGCTACACCTTC.

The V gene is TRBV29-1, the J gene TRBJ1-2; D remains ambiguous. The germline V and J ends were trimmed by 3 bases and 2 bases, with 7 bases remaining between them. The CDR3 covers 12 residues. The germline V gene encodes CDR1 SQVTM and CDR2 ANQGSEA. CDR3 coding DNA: TGCAGCGTTGAGCGGTGGAACTATGGCTACACCTTC. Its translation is CSVERWNYGYTF. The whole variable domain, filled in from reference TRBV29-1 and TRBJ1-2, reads SAVISQKPSRDICQRGTSLTIQCQVDSQVTMMFWYRQQPGQSLTLIATANQGSEATYESGFVIDKFPISRPNLTFSTLTVSNMSPEDSSIYLCSVERWNYGYTFGSGTRLTVV.

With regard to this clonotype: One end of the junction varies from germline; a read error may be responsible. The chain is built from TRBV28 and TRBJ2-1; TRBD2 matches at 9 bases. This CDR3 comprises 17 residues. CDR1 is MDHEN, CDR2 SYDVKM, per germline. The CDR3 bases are TGTGCCAGCAGTTCCCTCGTGATAGCGGGAGTGCTTAATGAGCAGTTATTC. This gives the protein CASSSLVIAGVLNEQLF.

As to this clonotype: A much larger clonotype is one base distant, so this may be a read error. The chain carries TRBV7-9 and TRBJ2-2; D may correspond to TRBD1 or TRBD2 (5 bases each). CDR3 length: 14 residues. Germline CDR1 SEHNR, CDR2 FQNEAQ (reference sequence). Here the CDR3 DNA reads TGTGCCAGCAGCTTACATCAGGGCACCGGGGAGCCGTTTTTT. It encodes CASSLHQGTGEPFF.

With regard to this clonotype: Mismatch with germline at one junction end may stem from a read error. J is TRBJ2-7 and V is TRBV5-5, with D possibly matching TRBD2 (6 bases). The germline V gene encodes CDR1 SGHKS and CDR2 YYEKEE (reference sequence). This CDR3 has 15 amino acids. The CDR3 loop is CASSPLRGISYGQYF. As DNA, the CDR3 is TGTGCCAGCAGCCCATTACGGGGGATCTCCTACGGGCAGTATTTC.

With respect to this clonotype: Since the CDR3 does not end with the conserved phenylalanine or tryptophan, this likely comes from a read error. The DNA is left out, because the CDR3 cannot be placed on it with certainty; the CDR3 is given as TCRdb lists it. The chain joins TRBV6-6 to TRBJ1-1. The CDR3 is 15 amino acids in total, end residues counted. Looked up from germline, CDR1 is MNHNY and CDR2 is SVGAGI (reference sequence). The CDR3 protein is CASRTSRGVYTEVFY.

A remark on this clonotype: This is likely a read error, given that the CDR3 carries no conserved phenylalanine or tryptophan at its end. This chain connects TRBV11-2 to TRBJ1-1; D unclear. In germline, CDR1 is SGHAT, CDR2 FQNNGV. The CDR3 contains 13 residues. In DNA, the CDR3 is TGTGACAGCAGCCCTCGAAGTGAGCCTGAAGCTTTCCTT. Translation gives CDSSPRSEPEAFL.

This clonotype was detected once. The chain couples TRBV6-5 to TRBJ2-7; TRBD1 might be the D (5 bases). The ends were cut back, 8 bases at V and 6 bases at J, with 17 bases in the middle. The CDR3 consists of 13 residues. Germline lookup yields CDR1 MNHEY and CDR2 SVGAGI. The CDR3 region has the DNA TGTGCCAGCGGCTGGACATGGCCGGCCGAGCAGTACTTC. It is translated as CASGWTWPAEQYF.

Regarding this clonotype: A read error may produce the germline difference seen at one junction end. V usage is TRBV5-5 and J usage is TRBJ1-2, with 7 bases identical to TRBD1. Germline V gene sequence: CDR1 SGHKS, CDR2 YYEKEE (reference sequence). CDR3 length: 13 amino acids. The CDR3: CANSSGQRYGYTF. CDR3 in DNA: TGTGCCAACAGCTCGGGACAGCGCTATGGCTACACCTTC.

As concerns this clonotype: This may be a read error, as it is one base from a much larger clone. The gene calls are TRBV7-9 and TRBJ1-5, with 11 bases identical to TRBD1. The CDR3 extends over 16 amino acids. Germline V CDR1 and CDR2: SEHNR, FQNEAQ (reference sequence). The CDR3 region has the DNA TGTGCCAGCAGCCAAGGGACAGGGGGTGTAAATCAGCCCCAGCTTTTT. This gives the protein CASSQGTGGVNQPQLF.

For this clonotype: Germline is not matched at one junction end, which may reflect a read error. The CDR3 DNA is TGCGTCAGCAGCCGACGGACTCCGGACAGGGCCGTAGAAACAGCCAAAAACATTGAGTACTTC. It encodes CVSSRRTPDRAVETAKNIEYF. The chain couples TRBV4-1 to TRBJ2-4; 8 nucleotides line up with TRBD1. The length of the CDR3 is 21 residues. The germline V gene encodes CDR1 MGHRA and CDR2 YSYEKL.

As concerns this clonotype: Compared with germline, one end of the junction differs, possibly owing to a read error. The CDR3 nucleotides are TGTGCCAGCAGTGGCGGGCTCGGGGAGACCCAGTATTTC. This translates into CASSGGLGETQYF. The J gene is TRBJ2-5, the V gene TRBV11-2, with a possible D match to TRBD2 (5 bases). The CDR3 is 13 amino acids. Germline V gene data show CDR1 as SGHAT and CDR2 as FQNNGV.